This T cell receptor beta chain was found in a study of early T cells in non-severe SARS-CoV-2 infection. TCRdb analysed the 5' RACE reads with MiXCR anew, one entry per CDR3 protein. The sample shows 100,000 to 120,000 distinct CDR3 sequences, roughly an eighth of them seen only once. Germline values: CDR1 MNHEY, CDR2 SVGEGT. V lost 6 bases and J lost 2; bases outside the gene matches: 10. This CDR3 spans 16 amino acids. This clonotype was observed a handful of times. This receptor was obtained from an adult who was a healthcare worker with PCR-confirmed SARS-CoV-2 infection or an uninfected control (not recorded which). The sample in question was whole blood, obtained at baseline. This chain links TRBV6-2 or TRBV6-3 with TRBJ2-1, with 7 nucleotides matching TRBD1. The CDR3 DNA sequence: TGTGCCAGCAGCAAACGGGACAGCTTTACCTACAATGAGCAGTTCTTC. It specifies CASSKRDSFTYNEQFF.